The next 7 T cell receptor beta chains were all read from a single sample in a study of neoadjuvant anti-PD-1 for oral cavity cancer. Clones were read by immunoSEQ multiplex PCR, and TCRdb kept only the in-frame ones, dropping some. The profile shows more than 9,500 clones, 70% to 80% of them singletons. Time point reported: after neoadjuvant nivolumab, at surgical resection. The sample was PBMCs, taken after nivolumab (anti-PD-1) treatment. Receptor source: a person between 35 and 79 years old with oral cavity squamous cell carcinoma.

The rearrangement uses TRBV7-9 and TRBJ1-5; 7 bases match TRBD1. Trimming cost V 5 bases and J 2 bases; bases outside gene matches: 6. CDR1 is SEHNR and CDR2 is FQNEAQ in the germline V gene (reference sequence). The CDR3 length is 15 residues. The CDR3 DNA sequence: TGTGCCAGCAGCCGACAGGGCGGAGGCAATCAGCCCCAGCATTTT. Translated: CASSRQGGGNQPQHF.

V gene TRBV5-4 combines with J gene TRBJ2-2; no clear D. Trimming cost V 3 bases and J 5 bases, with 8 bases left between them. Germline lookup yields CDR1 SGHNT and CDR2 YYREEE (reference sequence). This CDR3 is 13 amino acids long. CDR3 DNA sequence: TGTGCCAGCAGCTCTGGTTGGACCGGGGAGCTGTTTTTT. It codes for CASSSGWTGELFF. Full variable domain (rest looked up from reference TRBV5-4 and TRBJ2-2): ETGVTQSPTHLIKTRGQQVTLRCSSQSGHNTVSWYQQALGQGPQFIFQYYREEENGRGNFPPRFSGLQFPNYSSELNVNALELDDSALYLCASSSGWTGELFFGEGSRLTVL.

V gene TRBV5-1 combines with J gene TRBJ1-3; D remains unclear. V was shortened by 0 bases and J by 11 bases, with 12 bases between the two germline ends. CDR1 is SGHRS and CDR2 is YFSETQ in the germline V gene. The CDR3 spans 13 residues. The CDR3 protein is CASSLAGYSSIYF. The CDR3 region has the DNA TGCGCCAGCAGCTTGGCCGGGTACAGCTCCATATATTTT. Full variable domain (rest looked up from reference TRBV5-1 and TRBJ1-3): KAGVTQTPRYLIKTRGQQVTLSCSPISGHRSVSWYQQTPGQGLQFLFEYFSETQRNKGNFPGRFSGRQFSNSRSEMNVSTLELGDSALYLCASSLAGYSSIYFGEGSWLTVV.

The CDR3 DNA sequence: TGTGCCATCGCCCGACAGGACGGAGGGAACACCGGGGAGCTGTTTTTT. Residues: CAIARQDGGNTGELFF. The gene calls are TRBV10-3 and TRBJ2-2; D possibly corresponds to TRBD1 (6 bases). V dropped 8 bases and J dropped 1 base, with 17 bases sitting between them. Germline V gene data show CDR1 as ENHRY and CDR2 as SYGVKD. This CDR3 region has 16 residues.

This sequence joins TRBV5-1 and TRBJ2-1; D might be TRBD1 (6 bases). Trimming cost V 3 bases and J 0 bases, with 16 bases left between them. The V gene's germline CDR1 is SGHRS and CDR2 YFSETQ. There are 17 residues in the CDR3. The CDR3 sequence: CASSSGQPKSSYNEQFF. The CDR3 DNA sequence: TGCGCCAGCAGCTCAGGACAGCCCAAGAGCTCCTACAATGAGCAGTTCTTC.

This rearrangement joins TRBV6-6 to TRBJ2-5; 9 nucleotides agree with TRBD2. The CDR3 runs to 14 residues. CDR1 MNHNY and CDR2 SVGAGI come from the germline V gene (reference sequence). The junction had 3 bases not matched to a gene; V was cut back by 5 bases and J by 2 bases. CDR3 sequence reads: CASSERGAQETQYF. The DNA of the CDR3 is TGTGCCAGCAGTGAGCGGGGGGCACAAGAGACCCAGTACTTC.

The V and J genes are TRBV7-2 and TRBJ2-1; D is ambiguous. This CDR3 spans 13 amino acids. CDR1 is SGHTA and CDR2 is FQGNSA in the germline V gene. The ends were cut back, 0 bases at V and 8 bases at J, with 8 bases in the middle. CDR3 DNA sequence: TGTGCCAGCAGCTTAGCATGGGCTTATGAGCAGTTCTTC. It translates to CASSLAWAYEQFF.